These 8 T cell receptor beta chains were all obtained from the same sample, sequenced in a study of Ad26.COV2.S vaccination and SARS-CoV-2 variants. Regarding treatment: around 19 received Ad26.COV2.S at low or high dose, single or two shots; five or six received placebo; per-sample allocation not given. The investigators took samples on day 63 after the first vaccine or placebo injection. TCRdb keeps only in-frame clones here, not all; method: immunoSEQ multiplex PCR. The table shows 350,000 to 500,000 clones, with roughly 90% occurring only once. This sample comprised peripheral blood, obtained in a trial of Ad26.COV2.S vaccine versus placebo. All receptors come from a person between 18 and 65 years old who received the Ad26.COV2.S COVID-19 vaccine or a placebo.

The chain carries TRBV28 and TRBJ2-2; a weak D match, TRBD1 (6 bases). This CDR3 comprises 13 residues. Germline values: CDR1 MDHEN, CDR2 SYDVKM. V was clipped by 10 bases and J by 2 bases, with 11 bases between them. This chain's CDR3 is CATGQPNTGELFF. The DNA for the CDR3 is TGTGCCACCGGACAGCCCAACACCGGGGAGCTGTTTTTT.

In DNA form, the CDR3 reads TGCGCCAGCAGTGATGTGGGGACAGGGGCCTACGAGCAGTACTTC. Its protein is CASSDVGTGAYEQYF. This chain links TRBV10-1 with TRBJ2-7, with TRBD1 matching 10 bases. Losses at the gene ends were 3 bases for V and 2 bases for J; bases not matched to a gene: 4. Germline CDR1 reads WNHNN; CDR2 reads SYGVQD (reference sequence). The CDR3 contains 15 residues.

The J gene is TRBJ2-5, the V gene TRBV24-1, with D possibly matching TRBD1 (6 bases). CDR1 and CDR2 from the germline V gene are KGHDR and SFDVKD. V was shortened by 6 bases and J by 5 bases, with 21 bases between the two germline ends. CDR3 size: 16 residues. The CDR3 sequence: CATSFSQGFNEETQYF. DNA of the CDR3: TGTGCCACCAGTTTCTCACAGGGCTTTAACGAGGAGACCCAGTACTTC.

The chain joins TRBV7-2 to TRBJ2-3; D is unclear. The CDR3 length is 14 residues. The germline gives CDR1 SGHTA, CDR2 FQGNSA. Trimming took off 1 base at V and 3 bases at J, with 8 bases between the two ends. The CDR3 bases are TGTGCCAGCAGCTTAGTTAGCCGGACAGATACGCAGTATTTT. Protein product: CASSLVSRTDTQYF.

This clone has at least ten counts. The gene calls are TRBV6-4 and TRBJ2-1; 9 bases align to TRBD1. V dropped 0 bases and J dropped 4; count of bases not matched to a gene: 4. Per the germline V gene, CDR1 is MRHNA and CDR2 is SNTAGT. The CDR3 totals 16 residues. The CDR3 DNA follows: TGTGCCAGCAGTGACTCTGAGACAGGGGGATACAATGAGCAGTTCTTC. Its translation is CASSDSETGGYNEQFF.

The V gene is TRBV7-8, the J gene TRBJ1-5; the match to TRBD1 covers 12 bases. The CDR3 contains 17 residues. The germline V gene has CDR1 SGHVS and CDR2 FQNEAQ. Trimming cost V 3 bases and J 2 bases; bases outside gene matches: 5. CDR3 protein: CASSLGQGAMRNQPQHF. The CDR3 DNA reads TGTGCCAGCAGCTTGGGACAGGGGGCTATGCGCAATCAGCCCCAGCATTTT.

This clone was observed a handful of times. The chain is built from TRBV11-2 and TRBJ1-3, with D maybe TRBD1 (5 bases). Germline assignment: CDR1 SGHAT and CDR2 FQNNGV. The CDR3 sequence is 16 residues long. V gave up 1 base and J gave up 1 base, with 11 bases separating them. In DNA form, the CDR3 reads TGTGCCAGCAGCTTAGGGGGCTACTCTTCTGGAAACACCATATATTTT. This gives the protein CASSLGGYSSGNTIYF.

This clone was counted a few times. V is TRBV6-5 and J is TRBJ2-7; 7 bases fit TRBD1. The CDR3 length is 15 residues. The J segment lost 0 bases and the V segment lost 5 bases, leaving 7 bases of the junction unmatched. CDR1 MNHEY and CDR2 SVGAGI come from the germline V gene. As DNA, the CDR3 is TGTGCCAGCAGTCCCTCGACAGGGAGCTCCTACGAGCAGTACTTC. Translated: CASSPSTGSSYEQYF.